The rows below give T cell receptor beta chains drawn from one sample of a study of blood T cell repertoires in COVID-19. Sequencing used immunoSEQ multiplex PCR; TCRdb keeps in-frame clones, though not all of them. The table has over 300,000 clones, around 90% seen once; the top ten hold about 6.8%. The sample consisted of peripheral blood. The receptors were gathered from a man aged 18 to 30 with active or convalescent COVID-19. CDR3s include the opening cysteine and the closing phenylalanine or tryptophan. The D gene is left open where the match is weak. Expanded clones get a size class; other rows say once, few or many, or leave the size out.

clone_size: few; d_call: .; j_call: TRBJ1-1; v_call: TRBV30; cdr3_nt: TGTGCCTGGAGTGTACTTGACACTGAAGCTTTCTTT; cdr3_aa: CAWSVLDTEAFF
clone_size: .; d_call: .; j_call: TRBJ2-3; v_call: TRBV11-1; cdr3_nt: TGTGCCAGCAGCCAAGAGGGGGTTACAGATACGCAGTATTTT; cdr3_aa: CASSQEGVTDTQYF
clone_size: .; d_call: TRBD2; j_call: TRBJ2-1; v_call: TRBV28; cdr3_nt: TGTGCCAGCACTAGCGGGACTATATACAATGAGCAGTTCTTC; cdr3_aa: CASTSGTIYNEQFF
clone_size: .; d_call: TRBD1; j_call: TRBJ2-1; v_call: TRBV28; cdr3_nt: TGTGCCAGCACTCCACGACAGGGGCGATACAATGAGCAGTTCTTC; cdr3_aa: CASTPRQGRYNEQFF
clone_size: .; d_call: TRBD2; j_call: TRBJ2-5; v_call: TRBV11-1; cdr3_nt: TGTGCCAGCACGCAAGGGACTAGCGGGATTGTGGAGACCCAGTACTTC; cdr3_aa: CASTQGTSGIVETQYF
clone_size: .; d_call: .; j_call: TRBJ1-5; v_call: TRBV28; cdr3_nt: TGTGCCAGCACCTTCCCCTCAAGGGGCGCTCAGCCCCAGCATTTT; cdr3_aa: CASTFPSRGAQPQHF
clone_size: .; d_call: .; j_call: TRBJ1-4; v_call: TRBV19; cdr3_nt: TGTGCCAGTAGTTCGGACAGCGTTAATGAAAAACTGTTTTTT; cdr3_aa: CASSSDSVNEKLFF
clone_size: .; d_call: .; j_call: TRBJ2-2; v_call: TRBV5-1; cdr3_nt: TGCGCCAGCAGCCGTAACGGGGAGCTGTTTTTT; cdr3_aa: CASSRNGELFF
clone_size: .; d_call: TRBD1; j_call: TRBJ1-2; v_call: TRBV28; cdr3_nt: TGTGCCAGCAGTACCACAGGGGGTGGCTACACCTTC; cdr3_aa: CASSTTGGGYTF
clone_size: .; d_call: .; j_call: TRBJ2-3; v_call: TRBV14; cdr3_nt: TGTGCCAGCAGCCCCCACGTCCGGACTAGCACAGATACGCAGTATTTT; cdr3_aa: CASSPHVRTSTDTQYF
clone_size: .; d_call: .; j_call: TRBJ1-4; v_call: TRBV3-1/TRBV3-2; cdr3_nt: TGTGCCAGCAGCCAACTGACAGGAGGAAATGAAAAACTGTTTTTT; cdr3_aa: CASSQLTGGNEKLFF
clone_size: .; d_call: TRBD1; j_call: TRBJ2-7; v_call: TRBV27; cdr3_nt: TGTGCCAGCAGTCTCACCGGGACAGGGGTTTCCTACGAGCAGTACTTC; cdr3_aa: CASSLTGTGVSYEQYF
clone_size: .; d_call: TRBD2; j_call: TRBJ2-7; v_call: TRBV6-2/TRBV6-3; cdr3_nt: TGTGCCAGCCGCCCTAGCGGGAGGGCCCAAGACGAGCAGTACTTC; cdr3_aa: CASRPSGRAQDEQYF
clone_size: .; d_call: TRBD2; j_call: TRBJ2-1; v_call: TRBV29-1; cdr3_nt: TGCAGCGTTGAATATAGCGGGCACTACAATGAGCAGTTCTTC; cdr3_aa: CSVEYSGHYNEQFF
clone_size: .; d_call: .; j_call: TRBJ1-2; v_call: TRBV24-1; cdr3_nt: TGTGCCACCAGTGGCCCTGAGGGTGGCTACACCTTC; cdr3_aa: CATSGPEGGYTF
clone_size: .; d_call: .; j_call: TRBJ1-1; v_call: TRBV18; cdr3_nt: TGTGCCAGCTCCCCGCCAGGGATGAACACTGAAGCTTTCTTT; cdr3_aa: CASSPPGMNTEAFF
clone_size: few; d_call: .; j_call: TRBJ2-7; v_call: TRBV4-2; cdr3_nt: TGTGCCAGCAGCCAAGATCTGGGGGCAAGCTCCTACGAGCAGTACTTC; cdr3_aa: CASSQDLGASSYEQYF
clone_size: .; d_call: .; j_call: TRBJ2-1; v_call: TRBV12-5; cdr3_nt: TGTGCTAGTGGTTTGGTAAATATTAACAATGAGCAGTTCTTC; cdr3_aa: CASGLVNINNEQFF
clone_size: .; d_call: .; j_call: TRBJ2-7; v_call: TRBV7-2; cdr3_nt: TGTGCCAGCAGCCCCGGGGTCGGAGCCTACGAGCAGTACTTC; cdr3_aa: CASSPGVGAYEQYF
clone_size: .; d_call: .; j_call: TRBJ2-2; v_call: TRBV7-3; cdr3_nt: TGTGCCAGCAGCTTAGGGCAGGGAACCGGGGAGCTGTTTTTT; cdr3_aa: CASSLGQGTGELFF
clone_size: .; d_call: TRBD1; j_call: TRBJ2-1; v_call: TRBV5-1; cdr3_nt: TGCGCCAGCAGACCACCGGGGACAGACTACAATGAGCAGTTCTTC; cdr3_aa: CASRPPGTDYNEQFF
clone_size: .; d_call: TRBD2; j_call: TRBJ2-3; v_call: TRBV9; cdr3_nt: TGTGCCAGCAGCGTAACTAGCGGGCGCACAGATACGCAGTATTTT; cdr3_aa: CASSVTSGRTDTQYF
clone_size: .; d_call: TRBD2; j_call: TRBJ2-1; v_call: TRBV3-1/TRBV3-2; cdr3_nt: TGTGCCAGCAGCCCCGCTAGCGGGAGTAATGAGCAGTTCTTC; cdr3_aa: CASSPASGSNEQFF
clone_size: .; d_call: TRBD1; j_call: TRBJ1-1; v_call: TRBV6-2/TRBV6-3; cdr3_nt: TGTGCCAGCAGTCACAGGGGAGGCGCCACTGAAGCTTTCTTT; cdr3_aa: CASSHRGGATEAFF
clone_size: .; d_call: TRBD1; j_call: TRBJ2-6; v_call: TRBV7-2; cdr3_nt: TGTGCCAGCAGCCCGACAGGGGCCAACGTGCTGACTTTC; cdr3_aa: CASSPTGANVLTF
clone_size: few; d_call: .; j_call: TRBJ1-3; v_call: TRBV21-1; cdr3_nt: TGTGCCAGCAGCAAAGGGGTTCGGGACAGGGCGACCTCTGGAAACACCATATATTTT; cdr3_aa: CASSKGVRDRATSGNTIYF
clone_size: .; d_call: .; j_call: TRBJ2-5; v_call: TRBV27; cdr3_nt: TGTGCCAGCAGTTTATTTGGGCGTGGGGAGACCCAGTACTTC; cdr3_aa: CASSLFGRGETQYF
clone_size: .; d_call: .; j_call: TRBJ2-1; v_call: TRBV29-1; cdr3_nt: TGCAGCGTTGGGCCCCCCAGGGAAAAAACCTACAATGAGCAGTTCTTC; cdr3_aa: CSVGPPREKTYNEQFF
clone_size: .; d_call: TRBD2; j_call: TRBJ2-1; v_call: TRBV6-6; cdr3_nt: TGTGCCAGCCAGACTAGCGGGAGCTCCAATGAGCAGTTCTTC; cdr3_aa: CASQTSGSSNEQFF
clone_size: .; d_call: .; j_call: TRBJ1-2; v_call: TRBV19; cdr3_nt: TGTGCCAGTAGCGACACCCCTAACTATGGCTACACCTTC; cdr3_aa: CASSDTPNYGYTF
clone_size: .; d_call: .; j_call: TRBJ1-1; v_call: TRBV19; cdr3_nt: TGTGCCTCACGAAGAACCAGGGACACTGAAGCTTTCTTT; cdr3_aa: CASRRTRDTEAFF
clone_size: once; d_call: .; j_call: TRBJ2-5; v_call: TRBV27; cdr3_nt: TGTGCCAGCAGTTTCCTCGGGCAAGAGACCCAGTACTTC; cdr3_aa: CASSFLGQETQYF
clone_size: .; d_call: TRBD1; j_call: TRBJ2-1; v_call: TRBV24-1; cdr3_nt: TGTGCCACCAGTGATACAGGGGGCCGGGAGCAGTTCTTC; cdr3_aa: CATSDTGGREQFF
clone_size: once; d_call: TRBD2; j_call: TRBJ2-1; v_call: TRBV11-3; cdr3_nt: TGTGCCAGCAGCTTAGCGGGGGGTGAGCAGTTCTTC; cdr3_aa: CASSLAGGEQFF
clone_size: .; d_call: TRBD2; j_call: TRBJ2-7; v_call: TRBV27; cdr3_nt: TGTGCCAGCAGTACTAGCGGGGTCTCCTACGAGCAGTACTTC; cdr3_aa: CASSTSGVSYEQYF
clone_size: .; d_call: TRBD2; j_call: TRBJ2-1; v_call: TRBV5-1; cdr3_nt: TGCGCCAGCAGCCCTGGACTAGCGTCCTACAATGAGCAGTTCTTC; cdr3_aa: CASSPGLASYNEQFF
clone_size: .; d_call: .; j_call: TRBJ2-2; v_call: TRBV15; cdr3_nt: TGTGCCACCAGCAGAGATTGGGGCCTCAGGAAGGCCGGGGAGCTGTTTTTT; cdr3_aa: CATSRDWGLRKAGELFF
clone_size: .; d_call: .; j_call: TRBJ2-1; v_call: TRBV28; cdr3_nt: TGTGCCAGCACCACAGGGATCGGCAATGAGCAGTTCTTC; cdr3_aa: CASTTGIGNEQFF
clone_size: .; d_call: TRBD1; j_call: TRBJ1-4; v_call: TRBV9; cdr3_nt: TGTGCCAGCAGCGTTTCGACAGGGGGCAGGGGTGAAAAACTGTTTTTT; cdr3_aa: CASSVSTGGRGEKLFF
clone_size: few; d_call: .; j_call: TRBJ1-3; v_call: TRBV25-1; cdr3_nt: TGTGCCAGCGCCGACAGGTTCTTTGGAAACACCATATATTTT; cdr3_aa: CASADRFFGNTIYF
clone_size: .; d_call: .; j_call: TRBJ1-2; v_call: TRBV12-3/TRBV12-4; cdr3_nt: TGTGCCAGCAGTTTAGACAGGGTCTATGGCTACACCTTC; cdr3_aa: CASSLDRVYGYTF
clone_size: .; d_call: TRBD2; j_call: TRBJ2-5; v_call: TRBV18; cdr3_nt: TGTGCCAGCTCATTTCGGACTAGCGGGAGGACCTTCCAAGAGACCCAGTACTTC; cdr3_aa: CASSFRTSGRTFQETQYF
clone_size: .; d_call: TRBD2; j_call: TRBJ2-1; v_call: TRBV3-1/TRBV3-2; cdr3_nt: TGTGCCAGCAGCCAAGATGGGGGGGAGTACTACAATGAGCAGTTCTTC; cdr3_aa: CASSQDGGEYYNEQFF